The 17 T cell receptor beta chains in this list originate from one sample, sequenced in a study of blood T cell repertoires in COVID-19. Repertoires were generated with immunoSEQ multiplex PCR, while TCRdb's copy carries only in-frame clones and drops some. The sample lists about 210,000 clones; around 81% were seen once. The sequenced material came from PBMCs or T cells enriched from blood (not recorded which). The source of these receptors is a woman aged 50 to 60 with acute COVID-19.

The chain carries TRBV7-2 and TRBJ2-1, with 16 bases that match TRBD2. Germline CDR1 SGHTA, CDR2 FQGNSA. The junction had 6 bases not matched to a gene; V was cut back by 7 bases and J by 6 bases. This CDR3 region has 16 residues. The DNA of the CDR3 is TGTGCCAGCAAGGGACTAGCGGGAGGGCCCGTCAATGAGCAGTTCTTC. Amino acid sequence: CASKGLAGGPVNEQFF.

CDR3 coding DNA: TGTGCCAGCAGCTTGCGGAGGACCAATCAGCCCCAGCATTTT. It translates to CASSLRRTNQPQHF. The V gene is TRBV5-4, the J gene TRBJ1-5; D unclear. Germline loops: CDR1 SGHNT, CDR2 YYREEE (reference sequence). V lost 1 base and J 3 bases, leaving 8 bases between the germline ends. This CDR3 has 14 amino acids.

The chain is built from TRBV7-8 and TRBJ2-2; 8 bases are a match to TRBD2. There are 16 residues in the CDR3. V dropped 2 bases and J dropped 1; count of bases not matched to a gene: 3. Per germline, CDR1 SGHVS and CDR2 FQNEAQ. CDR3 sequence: CASSLLAGGNTGELFF. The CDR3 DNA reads TGTGCCAGCAGCTTACTGGCGGGGGGGAACACCGGGGAGCTGTTTTTT.

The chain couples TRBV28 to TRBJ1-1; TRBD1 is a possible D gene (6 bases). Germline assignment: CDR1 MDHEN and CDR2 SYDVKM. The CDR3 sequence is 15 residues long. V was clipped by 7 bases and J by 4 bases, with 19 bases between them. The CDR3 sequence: CASTQPGTHGTEAFF. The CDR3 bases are TGTGCCAGCACCCAACCTGGGACACATGGCACTGAAGCTTTCTTT.

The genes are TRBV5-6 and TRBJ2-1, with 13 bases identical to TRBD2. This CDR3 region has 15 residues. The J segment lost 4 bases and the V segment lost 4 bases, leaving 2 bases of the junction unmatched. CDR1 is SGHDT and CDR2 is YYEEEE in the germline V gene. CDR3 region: CASSPGLAGYNEQFF. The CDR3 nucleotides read TGTGCCAGCAGCCCGGGACTAGCGGGATACAATGAGCAGTTCTTC.

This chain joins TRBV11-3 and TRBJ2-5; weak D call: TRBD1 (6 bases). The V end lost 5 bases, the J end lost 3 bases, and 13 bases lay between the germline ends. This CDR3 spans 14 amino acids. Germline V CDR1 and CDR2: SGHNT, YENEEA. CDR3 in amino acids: CASSLRGGEETQYF. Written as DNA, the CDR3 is TGTGCCAGCAGCCTCCGAGGGGGAGAAGAGACCCAGTACTTC.

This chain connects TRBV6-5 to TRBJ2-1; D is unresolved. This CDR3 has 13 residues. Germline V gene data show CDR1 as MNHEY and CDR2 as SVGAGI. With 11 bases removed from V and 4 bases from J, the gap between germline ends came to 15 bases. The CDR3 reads CAASPNKYNEQFF. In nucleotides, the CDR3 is TGTGCCGCCAGTCCAAACAAATACAATGAGCAGTTCTTC.

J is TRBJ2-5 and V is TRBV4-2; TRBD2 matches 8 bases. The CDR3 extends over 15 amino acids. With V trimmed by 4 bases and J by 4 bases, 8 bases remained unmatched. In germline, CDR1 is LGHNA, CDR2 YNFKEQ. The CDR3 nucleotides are TGTGCCAGCAGCCGCAGCGGGAGAGGAGGAGAGACCCAGTACTTC. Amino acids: CASSRSGRGGETQYF.

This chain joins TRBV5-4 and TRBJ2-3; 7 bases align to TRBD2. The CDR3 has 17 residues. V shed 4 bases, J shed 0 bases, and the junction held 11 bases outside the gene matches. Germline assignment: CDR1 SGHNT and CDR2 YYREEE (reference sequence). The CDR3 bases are TGTGCCAGCAGCATATACTACGGGGGGTCTAGCACAGATACGCAGTATTTT. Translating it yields CASSIYYGGSSTDTQYF.

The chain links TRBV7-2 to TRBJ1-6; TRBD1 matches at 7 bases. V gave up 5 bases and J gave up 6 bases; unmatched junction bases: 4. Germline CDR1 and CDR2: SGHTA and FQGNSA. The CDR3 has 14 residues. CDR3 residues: CASSLGQLNSPLHF. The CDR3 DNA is TGTGCCAGCAGCCTGGGACAGCTTAATTCACCCCTCCACTTT.

Written as DNA, the CDR3 is TGTGCCAGCTCACCACTAGCGGGGGACCAAGAGACCCAGTACTTC. Its protein product is CASSPLAGDQETQYF. The rearrangement links TRBV18 to TRBJ2-5; 9 bases match TRBD2. Trimming took 1 base from V and 0 from J; bases not matched to a gene: 0. The germline V gene encodes CDR1 KGHSH and CDR2 LQKENI. The CDR3 loop spans 15 amino acids.

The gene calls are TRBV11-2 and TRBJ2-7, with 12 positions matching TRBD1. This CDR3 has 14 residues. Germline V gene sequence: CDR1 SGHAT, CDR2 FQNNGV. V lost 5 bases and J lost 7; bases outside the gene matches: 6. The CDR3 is CASSPGQGAGEQYF. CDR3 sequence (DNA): TGTGCCAGCAGCCCGGGACAGGGGGCAGGGGAGCAGTACTTC. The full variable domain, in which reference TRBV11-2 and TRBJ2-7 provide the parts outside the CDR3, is EAGVAQSPRYKIIEKRQSVAFWCNPISGHATLYWYQQILGQGPKLLIQFQNNGVVDDSQLPKDRFSAERLKGVDSTLKIQPAKLEDSAVYLCASSPGQGAGEQYFGPGTRLTVT.

The CDR3 here is CASSLPSGGDADTQYF. Written as DNA, the CDR3 is TGTGCCAGCAGCTTACCCAGCGGGGGGGACGCAGATACGCAGTATTTT. The chain carries TRBV11-3 and TRBJ2-3; TRBD2 aligns across 10 bases. CDR1 SGHNT and CDR2 YENEEA come from the germline V gene. The CDR3 length is 16 residues. V shed 2 bases and J 4 bases; nucleotides not matched to a gene: 6. Supplemented by reference TRBV11-3 and TRBJ2-3, the full variable domain reads EAGVVQSPRYKIIEKKQPVAFWCNPISGHNTLYWYLQNLGQGPELLIRYENEEAVDDSQLPKDRFSAERLKGVDSTLKIQPAELGDSAVYLCASSLPSGGDADTQYFGPGTRLTVL.

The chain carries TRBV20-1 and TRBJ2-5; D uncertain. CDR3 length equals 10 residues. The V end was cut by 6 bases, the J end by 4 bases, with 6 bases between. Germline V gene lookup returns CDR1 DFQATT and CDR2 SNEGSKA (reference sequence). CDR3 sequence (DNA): TGCAGTGCGTCCGGAGAGACCCAGTACTTC. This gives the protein CSASGETQYF.

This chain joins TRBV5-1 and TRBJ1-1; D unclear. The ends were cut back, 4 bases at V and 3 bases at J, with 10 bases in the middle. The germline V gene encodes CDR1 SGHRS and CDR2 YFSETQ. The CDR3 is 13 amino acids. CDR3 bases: TGCGCCAGCAGCAGAACAGATTACACTGAAGCTTTCTTT. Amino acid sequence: CASSRTDYTEAFF.

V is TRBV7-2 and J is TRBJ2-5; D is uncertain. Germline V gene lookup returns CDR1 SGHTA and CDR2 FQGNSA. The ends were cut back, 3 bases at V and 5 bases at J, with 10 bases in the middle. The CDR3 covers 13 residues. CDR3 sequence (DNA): TGTGCCAGCAGCTTGAGGCCTAAGGAGACCCAGTACTTC. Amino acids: CASSLRPKETQYF.

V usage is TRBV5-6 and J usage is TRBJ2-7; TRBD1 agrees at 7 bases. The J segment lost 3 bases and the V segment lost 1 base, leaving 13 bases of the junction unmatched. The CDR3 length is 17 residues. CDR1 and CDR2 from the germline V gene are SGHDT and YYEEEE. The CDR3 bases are TGTGCCAGCAGCTTGCGGCCCCGTGGGACAGCGAACTACGAGCAGTACTTC. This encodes CASSLRPRGTANYEQYF.